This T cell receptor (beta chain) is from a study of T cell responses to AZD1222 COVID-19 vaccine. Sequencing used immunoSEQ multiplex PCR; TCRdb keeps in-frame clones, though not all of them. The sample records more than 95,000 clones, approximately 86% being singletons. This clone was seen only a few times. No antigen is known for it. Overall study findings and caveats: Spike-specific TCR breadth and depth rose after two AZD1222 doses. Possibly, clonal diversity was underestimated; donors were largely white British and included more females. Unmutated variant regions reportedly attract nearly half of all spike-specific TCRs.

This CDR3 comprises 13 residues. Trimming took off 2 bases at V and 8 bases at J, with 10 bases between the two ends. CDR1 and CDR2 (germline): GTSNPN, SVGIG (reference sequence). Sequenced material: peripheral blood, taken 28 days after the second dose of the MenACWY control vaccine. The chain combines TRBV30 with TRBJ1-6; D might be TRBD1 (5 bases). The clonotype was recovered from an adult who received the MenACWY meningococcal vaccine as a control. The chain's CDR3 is CAWSRQGDSPLHF. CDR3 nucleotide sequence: TGTGCCTGGAGTCGCCAAGGGGATTCACCCCTCCACTTT.